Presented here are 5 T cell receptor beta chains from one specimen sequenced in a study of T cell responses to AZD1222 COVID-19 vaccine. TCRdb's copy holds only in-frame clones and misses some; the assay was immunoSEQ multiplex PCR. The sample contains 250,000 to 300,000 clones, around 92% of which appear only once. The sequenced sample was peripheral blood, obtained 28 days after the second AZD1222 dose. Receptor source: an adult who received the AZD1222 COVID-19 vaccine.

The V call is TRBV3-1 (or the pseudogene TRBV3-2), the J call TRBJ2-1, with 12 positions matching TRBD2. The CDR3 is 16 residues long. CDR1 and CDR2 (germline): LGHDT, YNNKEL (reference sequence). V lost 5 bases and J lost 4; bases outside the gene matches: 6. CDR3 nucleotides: TGTGCCAGCAGCGCACGACTAGCGGGGGCGTACAATGAGCAGTTCTTC. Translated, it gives CASSARLAGAYNEQFF.

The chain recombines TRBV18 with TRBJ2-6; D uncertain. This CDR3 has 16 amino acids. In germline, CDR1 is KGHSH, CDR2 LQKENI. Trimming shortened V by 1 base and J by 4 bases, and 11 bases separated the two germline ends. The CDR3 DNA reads TGTGCCAGCTCACCACGTCTTTCACCAGGGGCCAACGTCCTGACTTTC. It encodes CASSPRLSPGANVLTF.

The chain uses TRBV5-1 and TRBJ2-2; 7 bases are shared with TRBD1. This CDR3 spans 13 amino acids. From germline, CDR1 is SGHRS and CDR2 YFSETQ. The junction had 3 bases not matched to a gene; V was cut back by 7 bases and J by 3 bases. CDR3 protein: CASLGQYTGELFF. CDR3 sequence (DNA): TGCGCCAGCCTGGGACAGTACACCGGGGAGCTGTTTTTT.

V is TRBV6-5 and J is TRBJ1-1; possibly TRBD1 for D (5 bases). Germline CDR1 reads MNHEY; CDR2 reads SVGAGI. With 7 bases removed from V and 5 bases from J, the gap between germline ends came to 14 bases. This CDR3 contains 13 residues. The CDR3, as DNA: TGTGCCAGCACGAAGCACCAGGGAACTGAAGCTTTCTTT. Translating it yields CASTKHQGTEAFF.

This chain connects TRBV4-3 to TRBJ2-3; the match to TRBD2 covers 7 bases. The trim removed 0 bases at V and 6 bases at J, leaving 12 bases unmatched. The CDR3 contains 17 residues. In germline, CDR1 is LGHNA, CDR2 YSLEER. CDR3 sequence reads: CASSQDSLGGRADTQYF. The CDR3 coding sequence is TGCGCCAGCAGCCAAGATTCCCTGGGCGGGAGAGCCGATACGCAGTATTTT.